This T cell receptor (beta chain) comes out of a study of cytomegalovirus exposure and HLA in healthy donors. With 60 Vbeta and 13 Jbeta primers, the PCR was carried out. The assay was immunoSEQ multiplex PCR, and TCRdb's table has in-frame clones only and misses some. The profile shows 150,000 to 200,000 clones, approximately 80% of them singletons. The CDR3 length is 12 residues. Trimming cost V 3 bases and J 8 bases, with 11 bases left between them. CDR1 and CDR2 (germline): SGHRS, YFSETQ. The TCR comes from a man between 18 and 35 years old in good health and CMV-seropositive. Sequencing used PBMCs. This sequence joins TRBV5-1 and TRBJ1-2; D perhaps matches TRBD1 (5 bases). The CDR3 DNA sequence: TGCGCCAGCAGCTGGGGGGACCGAGGCTACACCTTC. Amino acid sequence: CASSWGDRGYTF.